These 16 T cell receptor beta chains were all obtained from the same sample, sequenced in a study of PD-1 blockade in classical Hodgkin lymphoma. Generated by immunoSEQ multiplex PCR, the TCRdb table keeps only in-frame clones and is missing some. The sample carries about 41,000 clones, roughly three quarters recorded once. Brentuximab vedotin exposure varied, and every patient relapsed after autologous stem cell transplantation. The source material was peripheral blood mononuclear cells (PBMCs), sampled at baseline. These receptors were obtained from a human donor with classical Hodgkin lymphoma.

This clone was picked up one time. The chain is built from TRBV29-1 and TRBJ1-4, with TRBD1 as a possible D gene (6 bases). This CDR3 contains 14 residues. Germline V gene lookup returns CDR1 SQVTM and CDR2 ANQGSEA. V shed 4 bases and J shed 4 bases, with 13 bases lying between them. CDR3 in amino acids: CSVVSQGLNEKLFF. The CDR3 DNA is TGCAGCGTTGTATCCCAGGGGCTTAATGAAAAACTGTTTTTT.

V gene TRBV5-1 combines with J gene TRBJ2-6, with 7 bases aligning to TRBD1. The CDR3 is 16 residues long. The germline V gene has CDR1 SGHRS and CDR2 YFSETQ. Losses at the gene ends were 4 bases for V and 0 bases for J; bases not matched to a gene: 4. The CDR3 loop reads CASSPDRNSGANVLTF. The CDR3 nucleotides are TGCGCCAGCAGCCCGGACAGGAACTCTGGGGCCAACGTCCTGACTTTC.

This clone was seen just once. The chain recombines TRBV6-6 with TRBJ1-1; D perhaps matches TRBD1 (5 bases). Germline loops: CDR1 MNHNY, CDR2 SVGAGI (reference sequence). The CDR3 has 12 residues. Trimming took off 3 bases at V and 5 bases at J, with 7 bases between the two ends. The CDR3 nucleotides read TGTGCCAGCAGTTATCGACAGACTGAAGCTTTCTTT. Residues: CASSYRQTEAFF.

This chain uses TRBV5-5 with TRBJ2-3; D is unresolved. Per germline, CDR1 SGHKS and CDR2 YYEKEE (reference sequence). This CDR3 spans 11 amino acids. Trimming took off 4 bases at V and 9 bases at J, with 9 bases between the two ends. The CDR3 region has the DNA TGTGCCAGCAGCCCAAGTGACACGCAGTATTTT. It translates to CASSPSDTQYF.

The V call is TRBV27, the J call TRBJ2-7; D is tentatively TRBD1 or TRBD2 (7 bases each). V dropped 6 bases and J dropped 1 base, with 16 bases sitting between them. The V gene's germline CDR1 is MNHEY and CDR2 SMNVEV (reference sequence). The CDR3 runs 15 residues. The CDR3 loop reads CASSEAGQRSYEQYF. The CDR3 region has the DNA TGTGCCAGCAGCGAAGCGGGACAGAGGTCCTACGAGCAGTACTTC.

The chain links TRBV6-5 to TRBJ1-1, with TRBD1 matching over 8 bases. The trim removed 5 bases at V and 7 bases at J, leaving 9 bases unmatched. The germline V gene encodes CDR1 MNHEY and CDR2 SVGAGI. The CDR3 has 14 amino acids. CDR3 protein: CASSPTWTGIEAFF. In DNA form, the CDR3 reads TGTGCCAGCAGTCCTACTTGGACAGGGATTGAAGCTTTCTTT.

The chain links TRBV7-9 to TRBJ2-1, with D perhaps matching TRBD2 (6 bases). V was clipped by 4 bases and J by 14 bases, with 15 bases between them. This CDR3 is 12 amino acids long. Germline V CDR1 and CDR2: SEHNR, FQNEAQ (reference sequence). CDR3 protein: CASSYLEGYEFF. The CDR3 DNA reads as TGTGCCAGCAGCTACCTGGAGGGGTATGAGTTCTTC.

The CDR3 DNA reads TGTGCCAGCAGAGTCACCAACGGGGATGGGGAGCAGTTCTTC. This gives the protein CASRVTNGDGEQFF. V usage is TRBV9 and J usage is TRBJ2-1; D might be TRBD2 (5 bases). V was cut by 5 bases and J by 10 bases, with 19 bases left in between. CDR1 SGDLS and CDR2 YYNGEE come from the germline V gene. CDR3 length equals 14 residues.

The chain has TRBV5-4 and TRBJ2-7; the D gene is possibly TRBD2 (6 bases). Trimming took 10 bases from V and 2 from J, leaving 16 bases between them. Germline V gene lookup returns CDR1 SGHNT and CDR2 YYREEE (reference sequence). This CDR3 region has 13 residues. The CDR3 loop is CAPMGEATYEQYF. CDR3 coding DNA: TGTGCCCCCATGGGGGAGGCCACCTACGAGCAGTACTTC.

The J gene is TRBJ2-7, the V gene TRBV7-6; TRBD1 agrees at 8 bases. The germline gives CDR1 SGHVS, CDR2 FNYEAQ. There are 13 residues in the CDR3. V was clipped by 5 bases and J by 3 bases; unmatched bases: 3. The CDR3 nucleotides read TGTGCCAGCAGCCCTGACAGGGGCTACGAGCAGTACTTC. It encodes CASSPDRGYEQYF.

Sample share makes this clone medium-sized. The gene calls are TRBV6-6 and TRBJ1-4; D might be TRBD1 (5 bases). This CDR3 spans 14 amino acids. The germline gives CDR1 MNHNY, CDR2 SVGAGI (reference sequence). V was shortened by 2 bases and J by 3 bases, with 7 bases between the two germline ends. CDR3 coding DNA: TGTGCCAGCAGTTACGGGGGATCTAATGAAAAACTGTTTTTT. It encodes CASSYGGSNEKLFF.

Only a few counts were recorded for this clone. The gene calls are TRBV6-5 and TRBJ1-2, with unresolved D. CDR3 length: 15 amino acids. Germline assignment: CDR1 MNHEY and CDR2 SVGAGI. V was shortened by 3 bases and J by 4 bases, with 15 bases between the two germline ends. The CDR3 coding sequence is TGTGCCAGCAGTTATTATGCGGTGGGCAGCTATGGCTACACCTTC. It specifies CASSYYAVGSYGYTF.

The gene calls are TRBV18 and TRBJ2-2; possible D gene TRBD1, 6 bases. The V end was cut by 0 bases, the J end by 6 bases, with 11 bases between. Germline CDR1 and CDR2: KGHSH and LQKENI. This CDR3 is 15 amino acids long. CDR3 in DNA: TGTGCCAGCTCACCACCTACAGGGTTAGCCGGGGAGCTGTTTTTT. It codes for CASSPPTGLAGELFF. The full variable domain, its missing parts supplied by reference TRBV18 and TRBJ2-2, is NAGVMQNPRHLVRRRGQEARLRCSPMKGHSHVYWYRQLPEEGLKFMVYLQKENIIDESGMPKERFSAEFPKEGPSILRIQQVVRGDSAAYFCASSPPTGLAGELFFGEGSRLTVL.

V is TRBV21-1 and J is TRBJ1-5. TRBV21-1 is a listed pseudogene. The CDR3 consists of 21 residues. The CDR3 coding sequence is TGTGCCAGCAGCGATACTCGGGACGCCAGCCACCACCCGGGGGAATATCAGCCCCAGCATTTT. As protein: CASSDTRDASHHPGEYQPQHF.

This chain joins TRBV6-5 and TRBJ2-5, with 8 bases identical to TRBD2. The CDR3 has 16 residues. Germline lookup yields CDR1 MNHEY and CDR2 SVGAGI. V lost 1 base, J lost 5 bases, and 9 bases stayed unmatched. The CDR3 reads CASSYLSGRGRETQYF. As DNA, the CDR3 is TGTGCCAGCAGTTACTTAAGCGGGAGAGGGAGGGAGACCCAGTACTTC.

The gene calls are TRBV27 and TRBJ1-2; D is uncertain. Germline V lookup: CDR1 MNHEY, CDR2 SMNVEV (reference sequence). The CDR3 is 13 residues long. Trimming removed 6 bases at V and 7 bases at J, with 15 bases between. CDR3 in DNA: TGTGCCAGCAGCCCCAAAGGTAGTGTTGGCTACACCTTC. Translation: CASSPKGSVGYTF.